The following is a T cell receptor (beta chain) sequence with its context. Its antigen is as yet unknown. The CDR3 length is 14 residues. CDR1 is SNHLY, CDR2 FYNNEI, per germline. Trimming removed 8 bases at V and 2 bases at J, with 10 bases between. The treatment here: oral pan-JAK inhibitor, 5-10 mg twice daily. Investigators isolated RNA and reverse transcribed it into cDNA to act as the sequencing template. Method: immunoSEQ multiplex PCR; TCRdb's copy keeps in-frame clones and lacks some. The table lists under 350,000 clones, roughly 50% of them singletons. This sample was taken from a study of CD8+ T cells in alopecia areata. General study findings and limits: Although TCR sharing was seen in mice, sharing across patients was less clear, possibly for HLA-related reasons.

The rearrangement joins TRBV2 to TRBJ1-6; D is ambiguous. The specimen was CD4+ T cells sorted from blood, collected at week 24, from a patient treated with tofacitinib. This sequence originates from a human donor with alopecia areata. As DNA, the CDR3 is TGTGCCAGCTGGAATACCCCCTATAATTCACCCCTCCACTTT. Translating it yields CASWNTPYNSPLHF. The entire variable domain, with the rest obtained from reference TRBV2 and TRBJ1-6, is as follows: EPEVTQTPSHQVTQMGQEVILRCVPISNHLYFYWYRQILGQKVEFLVSFYNNEISEKSEIFDDQFSVERPDGSNFTLKIRSTKLEDSAMYFCASWNTPYNSPLHFGNGTRLTVT.